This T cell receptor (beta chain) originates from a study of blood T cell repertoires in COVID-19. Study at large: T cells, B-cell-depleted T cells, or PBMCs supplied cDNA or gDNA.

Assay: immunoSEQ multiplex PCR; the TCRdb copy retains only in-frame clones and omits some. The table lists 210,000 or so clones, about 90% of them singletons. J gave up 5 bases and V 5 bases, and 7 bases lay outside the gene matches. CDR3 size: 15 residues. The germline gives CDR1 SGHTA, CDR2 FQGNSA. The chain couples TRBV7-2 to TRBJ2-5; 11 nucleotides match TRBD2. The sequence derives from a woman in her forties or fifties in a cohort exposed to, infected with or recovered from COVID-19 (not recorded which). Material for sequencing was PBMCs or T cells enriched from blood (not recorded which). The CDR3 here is CASSISGGAGETQYF. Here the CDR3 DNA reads TGTGCCAGCAGCATTAGCGGGGGGGCCGGGGAGACCCAGTACTTC.